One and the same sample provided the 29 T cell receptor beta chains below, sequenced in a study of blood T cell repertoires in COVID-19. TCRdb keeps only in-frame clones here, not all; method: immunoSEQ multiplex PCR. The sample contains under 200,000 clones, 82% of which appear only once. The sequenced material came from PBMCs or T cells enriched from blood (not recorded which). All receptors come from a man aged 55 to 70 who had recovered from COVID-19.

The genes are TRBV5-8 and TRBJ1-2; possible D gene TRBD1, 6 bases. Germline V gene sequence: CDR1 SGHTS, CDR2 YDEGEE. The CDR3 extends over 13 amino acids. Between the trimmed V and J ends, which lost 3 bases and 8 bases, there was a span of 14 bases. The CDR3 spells CASSWVGTPGYTF. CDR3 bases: TGTGCCAGCAGCTGGGTCGGGACACCCGGCTACACCTTC.

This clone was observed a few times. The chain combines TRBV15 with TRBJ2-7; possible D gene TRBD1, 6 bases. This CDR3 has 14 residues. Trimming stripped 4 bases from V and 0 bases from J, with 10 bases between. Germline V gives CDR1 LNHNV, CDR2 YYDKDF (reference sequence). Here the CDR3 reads CATSIGGDSYEQYF. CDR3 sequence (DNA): TGTGCCACCAGCATTGGGGGCGACTCCTACGAGCAGTACTTC.

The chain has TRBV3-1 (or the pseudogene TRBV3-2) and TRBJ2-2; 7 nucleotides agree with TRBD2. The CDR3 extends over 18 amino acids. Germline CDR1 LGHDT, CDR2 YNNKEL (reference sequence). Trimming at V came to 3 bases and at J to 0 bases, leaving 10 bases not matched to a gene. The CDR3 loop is CASSHKPLAAANTGELFF. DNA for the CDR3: TGTGCCAGCAGCCACAAGCCCCTAGCGGCAGCGAACACCGGGGAGCTGTTTTTT.

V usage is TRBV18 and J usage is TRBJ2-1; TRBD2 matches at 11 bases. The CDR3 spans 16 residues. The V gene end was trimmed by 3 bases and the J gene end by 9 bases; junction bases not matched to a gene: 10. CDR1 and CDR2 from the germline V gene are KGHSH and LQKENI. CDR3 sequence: CASSPELAGALGEQFF. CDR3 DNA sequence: TGTGCCAGCTCACCTGAACTAGCGGGGGCCCTCGGTGAGCAGTTCTTC.

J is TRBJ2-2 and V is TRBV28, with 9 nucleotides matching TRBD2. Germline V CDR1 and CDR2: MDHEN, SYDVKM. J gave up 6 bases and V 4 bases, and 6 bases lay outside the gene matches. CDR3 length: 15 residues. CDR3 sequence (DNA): TGTGCCAGCAGTTCGGCGGGGGGGCATGCCGGGGAGCTGTTTTTT. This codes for CASSSAGGHAGELFF.

CDR3 in DNA: TGTGCCAGCAGTTTAACACCGGGAGGCACTGAAGCTTTCTTT. Its translation is CASSLTPGGTEAFF. This sequence joins TRBV27 and TRBJ1-1; D gene unclear. Germline V gene sequence: CDR1 MNHEY, CDR2 SMNVEV (reference sequence). This CDR3 has 14 residues. Between the trimmed V and J ends, which lost 2 bases and 4 bases, there was a span of 11 bases.

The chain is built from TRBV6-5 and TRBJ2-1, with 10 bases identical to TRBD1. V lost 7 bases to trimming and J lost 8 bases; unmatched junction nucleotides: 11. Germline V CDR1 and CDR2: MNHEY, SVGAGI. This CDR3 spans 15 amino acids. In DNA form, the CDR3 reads TGTGCCAGCACCCTGGACAGGGGGATCGGCGATGAGCAGTTCTTC. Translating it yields CASTLDRGIGDEQFF.

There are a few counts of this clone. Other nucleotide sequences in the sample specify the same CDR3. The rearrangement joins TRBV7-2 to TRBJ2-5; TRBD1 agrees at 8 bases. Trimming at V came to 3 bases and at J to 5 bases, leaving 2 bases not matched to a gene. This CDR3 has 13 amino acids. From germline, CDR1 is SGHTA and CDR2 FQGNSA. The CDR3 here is CASSFTGGETQYF. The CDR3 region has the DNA TGTGCCAGCAGCTTCACAGGGGGGGAGACCCAGTACTTC.

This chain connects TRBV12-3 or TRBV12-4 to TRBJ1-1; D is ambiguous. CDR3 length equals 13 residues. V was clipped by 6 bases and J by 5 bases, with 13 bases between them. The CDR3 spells CASSRPRGTEAFF. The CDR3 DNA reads TGTGCCAGCAGCAGACCTCGAGGAACTGAAGCTTTCTTT.

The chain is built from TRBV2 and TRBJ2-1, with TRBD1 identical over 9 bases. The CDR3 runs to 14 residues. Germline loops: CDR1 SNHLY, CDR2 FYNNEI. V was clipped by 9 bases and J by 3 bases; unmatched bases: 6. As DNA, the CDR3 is TGTGCCAGTACCGGGACAGGGCGCTACAATGAGCAGTTCTTC. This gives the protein CASTGTGRYNEQFF.

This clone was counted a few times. CDR3 coding DNA: TGTGCCAGCAGCGTAGGCGGAGTTCAGCCCCAGCATTTT. Translation: CASSVGGVQPQHF. The chain is built from TRBV9 and TRBJ1-5, with unresolved D. The CDR3 covers 13 residues. CDR1 is SGDLS, CDR2 YYNGEE, per germline. Trimming pared 0 bases from V and 6 bases from J, leaving 7 bases between.

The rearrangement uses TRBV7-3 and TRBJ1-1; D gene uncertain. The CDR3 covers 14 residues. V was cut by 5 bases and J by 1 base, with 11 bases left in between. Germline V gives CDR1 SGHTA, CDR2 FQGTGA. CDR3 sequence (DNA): TGTGCCAGCAGCCCTTTGGGAGGGAACACTGAAGCTTTCTTT. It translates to CASSPLGGNTEAFF.

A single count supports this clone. This CDR3 reads CASSTNPTNNEQFF. DNA of the CDR3: TGTGCCAGCAGCACAAACCCCACGAACAATGAGCAGTTCTTC. The J gene is TRBJ2-1, the V gene TRBV11-2; D unclear. V was cut by 5 bases and J by 5 bases, with 13 bases left in between. Germline CDR1 is SGHAT and CDR2 is FQNNGV. The CDR3 totals 14 residues.

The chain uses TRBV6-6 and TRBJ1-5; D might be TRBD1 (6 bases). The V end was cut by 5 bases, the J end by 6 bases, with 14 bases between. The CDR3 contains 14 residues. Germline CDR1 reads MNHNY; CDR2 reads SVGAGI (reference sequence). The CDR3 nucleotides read TGTGCCAGCAGTAAAACAGGGCCCTTTCAGCCCCAGCATTTT. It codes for CASSKTGPFQPQHF.

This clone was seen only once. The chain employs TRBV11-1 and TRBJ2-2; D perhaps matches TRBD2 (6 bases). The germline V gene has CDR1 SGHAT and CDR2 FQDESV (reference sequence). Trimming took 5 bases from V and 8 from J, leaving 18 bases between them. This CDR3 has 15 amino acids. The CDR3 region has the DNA TGTGCCAGCAGCCCGGGTGAGGGGAGGAATGGGGAGCTGTTTTTT. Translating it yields CASSPGEGRNGELFF.

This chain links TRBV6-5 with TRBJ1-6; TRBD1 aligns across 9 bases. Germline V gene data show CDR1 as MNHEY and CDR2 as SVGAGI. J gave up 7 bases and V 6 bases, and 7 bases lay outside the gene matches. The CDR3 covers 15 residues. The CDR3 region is CASRALGTGNSPLHF. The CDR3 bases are TGTGCCAGCAGGGCACTAGGGACAGGGAATTCACCCCTCCACTTT.

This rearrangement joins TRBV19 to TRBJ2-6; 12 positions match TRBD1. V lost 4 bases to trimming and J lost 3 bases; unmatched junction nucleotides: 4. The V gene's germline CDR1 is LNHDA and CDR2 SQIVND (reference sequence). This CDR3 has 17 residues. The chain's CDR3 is CASSKGQGAYGANVLTF. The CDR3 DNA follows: TGTGCCAGTAGTAAGGGACAGGGGGCTTATGGGGCCAACGTCCTGACTTTC.

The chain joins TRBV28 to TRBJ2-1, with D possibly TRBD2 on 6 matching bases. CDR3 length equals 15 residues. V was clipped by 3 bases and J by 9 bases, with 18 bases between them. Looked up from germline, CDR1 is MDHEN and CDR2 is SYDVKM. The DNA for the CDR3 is TGTGCCAGCAGTTTCACGGGACTCCCAAGTAGTGAGCAGTTCTTC. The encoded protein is CASSFTGLPSSEQFF.

The CDR3 protein is CASSQGQTNTGELFF. In DNA form, the CDR3 reads TGTGCCAGCTCACAGGGACAGACGAACACCGGGGAGCTGTTTTTT. This chain joins TRBV18 and TRBJ2-2; 7 bases agree with TRBD1. V trimming: 4 bases; J trimming: 0 bases; junction bases outside the gene matches: 2. The CDR3 spans 15 residues. Per germline, CDR1 KGHSH and CDR2 LQKENI.

The CDR3 region is CASSVRGTPYNEQFF. In DNA form, the CDR3 reads TGTGCCAGCAGCGTCCGAGGCACCCCCTACAATGAGCAGTTCTTC. The V and J genes are TRBV9 and TRBJ2-1; no definite D call. CDR3 length: 15 residues. The V end lost 2 bases, the J end lost 2 bases, and 11 bases lay between the germline ends. The germline gives CDR1 SGDLS, CDR2 YYNGEE. Full variable domain (remainder filled in from reference TRBV9 and TRBJ2-1): DSGVTQTPKHLITATGQRVTLRCSPRSGDLSVYWYQQSLDQGLQFLIQYYNGEERAKGNILERFSAQQFPDLHSELNLSSLELGDSALYFCASSVRGTPYNEQFFGPGTRLTVL.

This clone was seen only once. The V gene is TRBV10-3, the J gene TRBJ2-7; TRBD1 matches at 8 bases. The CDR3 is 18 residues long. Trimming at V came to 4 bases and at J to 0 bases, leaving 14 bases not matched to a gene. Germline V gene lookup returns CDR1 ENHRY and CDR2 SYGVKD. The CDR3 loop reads CAISGTGQAATRSYEQYF. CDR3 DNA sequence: TGTGCCATCAGTGGTACGGGACAGGCCGCCACCCGCTCCTACGAGCAGTACTTC.

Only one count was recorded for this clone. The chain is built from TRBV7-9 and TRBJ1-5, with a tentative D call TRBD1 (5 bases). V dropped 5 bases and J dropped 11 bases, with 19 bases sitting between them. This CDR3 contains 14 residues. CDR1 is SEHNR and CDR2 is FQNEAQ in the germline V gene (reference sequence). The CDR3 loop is CASSQEGALRAQHF. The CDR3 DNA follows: TGTGCCAGCAGCCAGGAAGGGGCCTTACGGGCCCAGCATTTT.

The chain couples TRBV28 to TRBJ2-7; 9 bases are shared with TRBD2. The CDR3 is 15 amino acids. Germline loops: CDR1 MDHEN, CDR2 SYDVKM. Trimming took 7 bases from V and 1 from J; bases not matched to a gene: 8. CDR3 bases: TGTGCCAGCACCCCGAGTCTAGCGGGATCCTACGAGCAGTACTTC. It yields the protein CASTPSLAGSYEQYF. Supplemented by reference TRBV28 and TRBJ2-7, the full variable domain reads DVKVTQSSRYLVKRTGEKVFLECVQDMDHENMFWYRQDPGLGLRLIYFSYDVKMKEKGDIPEGYSVSREKKERFSLILESASTNQTSMYLCASTPSLAGSYEQYFGPGTRLTVT.

In nucleotides, the CDR3 is TGTGCCAGCAGGGACGGGACTAGCGGGGGGGCCGAAGAGACCCAGTACTTC. Protein sequence: CASRDGTSGGAEETQYF. This rearrangement joins TRBV5-8 to TRBJ2-5; 16 bases are a match to TRBD2. The CDR3 is made up of 17 amino acids. J gave up 3 bases and V 5 bases, and 7 bases lay outside the gene matches. Germline V gives CDR1 SGHTS, CDR2 YDEGEE.

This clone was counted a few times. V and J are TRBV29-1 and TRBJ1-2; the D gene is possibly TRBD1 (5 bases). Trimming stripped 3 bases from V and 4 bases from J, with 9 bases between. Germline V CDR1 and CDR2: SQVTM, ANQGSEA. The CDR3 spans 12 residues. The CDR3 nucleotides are TGCAGCGTTGAGCAGGGCCTCTATGGCTACACCTTC. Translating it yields CSVEQGLYGYTF. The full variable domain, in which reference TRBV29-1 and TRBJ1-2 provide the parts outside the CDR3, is SAVISQKPSRDICQRGTSLTIQCQVDSQVTMMFWYRQQPGQSLTLIATANQGSEATYESGFVIDKFPISRPNLTFSTLTVSNMSPEDSSIYLCSVEQGLYGYTFGSGTRLTVV.

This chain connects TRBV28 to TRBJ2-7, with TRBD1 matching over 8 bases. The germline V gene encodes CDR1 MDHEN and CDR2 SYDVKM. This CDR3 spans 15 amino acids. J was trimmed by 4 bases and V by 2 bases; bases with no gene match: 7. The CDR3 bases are TGTGCCAGCAGTTTACCGACAGGGGTTGGTTACGAGCAGTACTTC. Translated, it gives CASSLPTGVGYEQYF.

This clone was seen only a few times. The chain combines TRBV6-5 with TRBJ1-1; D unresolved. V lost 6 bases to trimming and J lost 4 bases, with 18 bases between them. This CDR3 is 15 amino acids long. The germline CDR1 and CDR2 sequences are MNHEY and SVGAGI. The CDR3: CASRPRVFRGTEAFF. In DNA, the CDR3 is TGTGCCAGCAGACCGCGAGTCTTTCGGGGCACTGAAGCTTTCTTT.

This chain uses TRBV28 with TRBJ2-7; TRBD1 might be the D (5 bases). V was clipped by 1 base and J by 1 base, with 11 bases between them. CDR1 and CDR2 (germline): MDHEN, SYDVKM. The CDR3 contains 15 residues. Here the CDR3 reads CASSLSPGLSYEQYF. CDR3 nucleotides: TGTGCCAGCAGTTTATCGCCAGGGTTATCCTACGAGCAGTACTTC.

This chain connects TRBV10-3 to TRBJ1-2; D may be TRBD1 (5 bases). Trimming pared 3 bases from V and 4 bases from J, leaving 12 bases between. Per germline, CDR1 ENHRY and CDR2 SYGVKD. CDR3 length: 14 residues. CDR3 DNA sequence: TGTGCCATCAGTGATGGGGGGTTAGGCTATGGCTACACCTTC. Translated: CAISDGGLGYGYTF.